A single sample gave rise to the 21 T cell receptor delta chains below, sequenced in a study of gammadelta T cells in human blood. TCRdb reprocessed the RT-PCR reads using CATT. The repertoire has 1,200 or so delta-chain clones, approximately 9.7% of them found once; the top ten carry under 9.5%. Sequencing input: non-Vgamma9Vdelta2 gamma-delta T cells from infant blood. These receptor sequences come from a human donor.

The sample holds a few counts of this clone. Since a far larger clone is one base different, this is likely a read error. The rearrangement links TRAV38-2/DV8 to TRDJ1, with a weak D call TRDD3 (5 bases). The germline V and J ends were trimmed by 9 bases and 0 bases, with 21 bases remaining between them. The CDR3 has 16 residues. CDR1 is TSESDYY and CDR2 is QEAYKQQN in the germline V gene. In DNA form, the CDR3 reads TGTGCTTTCCACTCTCGGGGAGTTAGATACACCGATAAACTCATCTTT. Protein sequence: CAFHSRGVRYTDKLIF.

Within the sample, this clone is large. This chain joins TRDV1 and TRDJ1; 9 bases are a match to TRDD3. The V and J ends lost 6 bases and 3 bases, in that order; junction bases with no gene match: 11. The CDR3 has 16 amino acids. The germline V gene has CDR1 TSWWSYY and CDR2 QGS. For the CDR3, the DNA is TGTGCTCTTGGAGATAATCACGGGGGATACCCCGATAAACTCATCTTT. Translating it yields CALGDNHGGYPDKLIF.

This clone has just a few counts. This could be a read error, since a much larger clone is one nucleotide away. The sample has other DNA sequences that encode this CDR3 too. The chain recombines TRDV1 with TRDJ1; 11 bases match TRDD3. This CDR3 spans 26 amino acids. The germline gives CDR1 TSWWSYY, CDR2 QGS. The trim removed 3 bases at V and 6 bases at J, leaving 39 bases unmatched. CDR3: CALGEHPPTPGFRGGNWGIRGNKLIF. The CDR3 DNA sequence: TGTGCTCTTGGGGAGCACCCCCCGACCCCAGGGTTCAGGGGGGGCAACTGGGGGATAAGAGGGAATAAACTCATCTTT.

By sample fraction, this clone is large (0.1 to 1%). The chain uses TRDV1 and TRDJ1, with D uncertain. The CDR3 runs 12 residues. CDR1 is TSWWSYY, CDR2 QGS, per germline. Trimming shortened V by 2 bases and J by 2 bases, and 3 bases separated the two germline ends. In DNA form, the CDR3 reads TGTGCTCTTGGGGAAATTACCGATAAACTCATCTTT. Its translation is CALGEITDKLIF.

By sample share, this clone is large. The chain recombines TRAV29/DV5 with TRDJ2; 9 bases match TRDD3. V shed 3 bases and J 4 bases; nucleotides not matched to a gene: 28. The length of the CDR3 is 22 residues. Germline assignment: CDR1 NSMFDY and CDR2 ISSIKDK. CDR3 DNA sequence: TGTGCAGCAATAGGGGCCCCTTACCGTGGCTGGGGATACGTCGGCAGGACAGCACAACTCTTCTTT. It codes for CAAIGAPYRGWGYVGRTAQLFF.

A remark on this clone: A far larger clone lies a single base away; this is likely a read error. The same CDR3 can be traced to other DNA sequences in this sample. The chain uses TRDV1 and TRDJ3, with D possibly being TRDD3 (6 bases). CDR1 and CDR2 from the germline V gene are TSWWSYY and QGS. The CDR3 is 15 amino acids. The CDR3 loop reads CALGDYPTGTRQMFF. CDR3 DNA sequence: TGTGCCCTTGGGGACTACCCTACTGGGACCCGACAGATGTTTTTC.

This clone came up a few times. A far larger clone is off by one base, so a read error is likely. The J gene is TRDJ1, the V gene TRDV1; D is perhaps TRDD3 (5 bases). The germline gives CDR1 TSWWSYY, CDR2 QGS. This CDR3 contains 16 residues. The DNA of the CDR3 is TGTGCTCTTAGCCTCCGTCATGGGGAGAACACCAATAAACTCATCTTT. It codes for CALSLRHGENTNKLIF.

This clone is large within its sample. At one of its ends the junction is not consistent with the germline gene, which may arise from a read error. The same CDR3 also results from other DNA sequences found in this sample. The chain is built from TRDV1 and TRDJ2; possible D gene TRDD3, 6 bases. This CDR3 region has 20 residues. CDR1 is TSWWSYY, CDR2 QGS, per germline. CDR3 sequence: CALGELKPGMSQAFTAQLFF. CDR3 nucleotide sequence: TGTGCTCTTGGGGAATTAAAGCCGGGGATGTCTCAGGCTTTCACAGCACAACTCTTCTTT.

This clone was seen more than once but under ten times. This chain joins TRDV1 and TRDJ1; D not resolved. Germline V CDR1 and CDR2: TSWWSYY, QGS. This CDR3 has 15 amino acids. V lost 2 bases, J lost 3 bases, and 13 bases lay in between. Here the CDR3 reads CALGELVLQPDKLIF. For the CDR3, the DNA is TGTGCTCTTGGGGAATTGGTTCTACAGCCCGATAAACTCATCTTT.

This clone has more than one count but fewer than ten. A read error likely explains this, since a far larger clone differs by one base. This sequence joins TRDV1 and TRDJ1; the match to TRDD3 covers 7 bases. The CDR3 is 19 amino acids. Per germline, CDR1 TSWWSYY and CDR2 QGS. The CDR3 bases are TGTGCTCTTGGGGAACTATGGAGGGATACTCAATTGTACACCGTTAAACTCATCTTT. Amino acids: CALGELWRDTQLYTVKLIF.

By frequency in the sample, this clone is medium-sized. The chain carries TRDV1 and TRDJ1; tentative D call: TRDD3 (6 bases). The CDR3 length is 19 residues. With 6 bases removed from V and 3 bases from J, the gap between germline ends came to 29 bases. From germline, CDR1 is TSWWSYY and CDR2 QGS. CDR3 coding DNA: TGTGCTCTTGGACGACTTCTTCGGCTGTACTGGGACTCCCCCGATAAACTCATCTTT. It translates to CALGRLLRLYWDSPDKLIF.

This chain links TRDV1 with TRDJ1; possible D gene TRDD3, 6 bases. Trimming took off 0 bases at V and 0 bases at J, with 35 bases between the two ends. The CDR3 length is 24 residues. Germline V gene lookup returns CDR1 TSWWSYY and CDR2 QGS. The CDR3 bases are TGTGCTCTTGGGGAACTAGTACCCCGCAACTGGGCGGATACATTCCCATTGTACACCGATAAACTCATCTTT. It translates to CALGELVPRNWADTFPLYTDKLIF.

A note on this clone: With a far larger clone one base away, a read error is the likely cause. The gene calls are TRDV1 and TRDJ1; the D is unclear. Matching the DNA to germline supplied the J gene, which TCRdb does not give. Trimming cost V 6 bases and J 0 bases, with 11 bases left between them. The CDR3 has 14 residues. The V gene's germline CDR1 is TSWWSYY and CDR2 QGS. The CDR3 coding sequence is TGTGCTCTTGGTTTCTGTTGGAACACCGATAAACTCATCTTT. Translating gives CALGFCWNTDKLIF.

About this clone: A much larger clone lies a single base off, so this may be a read error. The gene calls are TRDV1 and TRDJ1, with D perhaps matching TRDD2 (6 bases). Trimming took off 2 bases at V and 3 bases at J, with 31 bases between the two ends. The CDR3 length is 21 residues. Germline V gives CDR1 TSWWSYY, CDR2 QGS. For the CDR3, the DNA is TGTGCTCTTGGGGAAGGAGGTCCTACGACCCGAGGACCGCCTTACGCCGATAAACTCATCTTT. Protein product: CALGEGGPTTRGPPYADKLIF.

This clone came up a few times. Given a far larger clone just one base away, this is likely a sequencing read error. The chain recombines TRAV29/DV5 with TRDJ1, with TRDD3 as a possible D gene (5 bases). In germline, CDR1 is NSMFDY, CDR2 ISSIKDK. The CDR3 loop spans 15 amino acids. V was shortened by 0 bases and J by 2 bases, with 14 bases between the two germline ends. The CDR3 DNA reads as TGTGCAGCAAGCGAAAGGGGGGTTATAACCGATAAACTCATCTTT. This sequence encodes CAASERGVITDKLIF.

Within the sample, this clone is large. The chain recombines TRDV1 with TRDJ1, with TRDD3 identical over 7 bases. Germline V gives CDR1 TSWWSYY, CDR2 QGS. V was pared by 3 bases and J by 0 bases, with 13 bases of the junction left unmatched. This CDR3 region has 18 residues. CDR3 in amino acids: CALGDTGGGIRYTDKLIF. Written as DNA, the CDR3 is TGTGCTCTTGGGGATACCGGAGGGGGGATCCGCTACACCGATAAACTCATCTTT.

This clone was counted a few times. A far more abundant clone sits one base away, making this likely a read error. The V call is TRDV1, the J call TRDJ1; D tentatively fits TRDD2 or TRDD3 (6 bases each). The CDR3 is 18 amino acids. Germline CDR1 TSWWSYY, CDR2 QGS. CDR3 DNA: TGTGCTCCTGGGGAAGGGTCCTACAGTGGGGGCATAGGCCCTGAACTCATCTTT. It encodes CAPGEGSYSGGIGPELIF.

This clone is labeled large. This sequence joins TRDV1 and TRDJ1, with D possibly matching TRDD2 (6 bases). In germline, CDR1 is TSWWSYY, CDR2 QGS. Trimming shortened V by 0 bases and J by 1 base, and 15 bases separated the two germline ends. The CDR3 has 17 residues. This chain's CDR3 is CALGELEIPKGTDKLIF. CDR3 bases: TGTGCTCTTGGGGAACTAGAGATTCCTAAGGGCACCGATAAACTCATCTTT.

Judged by abundance, this clone is large (0.1 to 1%). The V and J genes are TRDV1 and TRDJ1, with D perhaps being TRDD2 or TRDD3 (6 bases each). There are 18 residues in the CDR3. V lost 2 bases and J lost 9, with 28 bases in between. The germline V gene has CDR1 TSWWSYY and CDR2 QGS. CDR3 region: CALGEGSYSGGIGPELIF. The CDR3 region has the DNA TGTGCTCTTGGGGAAGGGTCCTACAGTGGGGGCATAGGCCCTGAACTCATCTTT.

With respect to this clone: This may stem from a read error, because a much larger clone lies one nucleotide away. The chain joins TRDV1 to TRDJ1, with 10 bases identical to TRDD3. The CDR3 extends over 22 amino acids. Germline V gene sequence: CDR1 TSWWSYY, CDR2 QGS. V trimming: 2 bases; J trimming: 2 bases; junction bases outside the gene matches: 23. The CDR3 DNA is TGTGCTCTTGGGGAAATCCCACTTCCTAACTGGGGGATGACGGGTGGGACCGATAAACTCATCTTT. Translated: CALGEIPLPNWGMTGGTDKLIF.

In the case of this clone: A junction end diverges from the germline sequence, so it may reflect a read error. The identical CDR3 is also encoded by other nucleotide sequences in the sample. The rearrangement joins TRDV1 to TRDJ1, with TRDD2 identical over 9 bases. The CDR3 is made up of 20 amino acids. The germline V gene has CDR1 TSWWSYY and CDR2 QGS. The CDR3 is CALGEGEAFLRNGGTDKLIF. In DNA form, the CDR3 reads TGTGCTCTGGGGGAAGGGGAAGCCTTCCTACGAAATGGGGGCACCGATAAACTCATCTTT.